Below, one T cell receptor beta chain is given with its context. This CDR3 is also generated by other DNA sequences in the sample. V was cut by 2 bases and J by 3 bases, with 4 bases left in between. CDR3 length: 12 residues. The germline gives CDR1 KGHSH, CDR2 LQKENI. This sample was included in a study of T cell responses to AZD1222 COVID-19 vaccine. Repertoires were generated with immunoSEQ multiplex PCR, while TCRdb's copy carries only in-frame clones and drops some. The sample has around 130,000 clones, about 85% seen once. The source of this sequence is an adult who received the AZD1222 COVID-19 vaccine. The chain couples TRBV18 to TRBJ1-1, with D uncertain. The material sequenced was peripheral blood, taken 28 days after the second AZD1222 dose. CDR3 DNA: TGTGCCAGCTCACCAGGGGACACTGAAGCTTTCTTT. Its translation is CASSPGDTEAFF.